The rows below give T cell receptor beta chains drawn from one sample of a study of T-cell reconstitution after alpha-beta-depleted transplantation in children. Via MiXCR, TCRdb re-called the PCR reads, giving one row per CDR3 protein. Counted here are 490,000 or so distinct CDR3 sequences, approximately 12% occurring once; the ten biggest clones make up about 5%. The material sequenced was PBMCs from the stem cell graft donor, taken from the stem cell graft. Receptors originate from a human donor who donated a stem cell graft to a child with combined immunodeficiency. CDR3s include the opening cysteine and the closing phenylalanine or tryptophan. The order of the fields is V gene, D gene, J gene, clone size, CDR3 DNA, CDR3 protein. A D gene is named only where the DNA matches it firmly. Not all rows give a size; the values are once, few, many and, for expanded clones, a class.

>TRBV5-1|TRBD1|TRBJ1-1|many
TGCGCCAGCAGCTTGGGGGGGACAGGTCGGGAAGCTTTCTTT
CASSLGGTGREAFF
>TRBV4-3|NA|TRBJ1-2|NA
TGCGCCAGCAGCCAAGCGTTATCCGCGGGCGGCTACACCTTC
CASSQALSAGGYTF
>TRBV7-2|NA|TRBJ1-2|NA
TGTGCCAGCAGTATCAGCAGCGGGGGCTACACCTTC
CASSISSGGYTF
>TRBV15|NA|TRBJ2-3|few
TGTGCCACCAGCCTCAACACAGATACGCAGTATTTT
CATSLNTDTQYF
>TRBV28|TRBD1|TRBJ2-3|NA
TGTGCCAGCAGTTTAGGGCTGGGACAGGGCACAGATACGCAGTATTTT
CASSLGLGQGTDTQYF
>TRBV5-1|NA|TRBJ2-7|many
TGCGCCAGCAGCACAACGAGCTCCTACGAGCAGTACTTC
CASSTTSSYEQYF
>TRBV6-5|NA|TRBJ1-1|many
TGTGCCAGCAGAACCGGGGCCCTGAACACTGAAGCTTTCTTT
CASRTGALNTEAFF
>TRBV12-3/TRBV12-4|NA|TRBJ2-3|many
TGTGCCAGCAGTTCCCTCCTGCGGCTCCGGAACACAGATACGCAGTATTTT
CASSSLLRLRNTDTQYF
>TRBV11-3|NA|TRBJ2-1|few
TGTGCCAGCAGCTTAGGGGTAGGTGGGGAGCAGTTCTTC
CASSLGVGGEQFF
>TRBV12-3/TRBV12-4|NA|TRBJ1-4|few
TGTGCCAGCAGGGAGGGCGGTGAAAAACTGTTTTTT
CASREGGEKLFF
>TRBV10-3|NA|TRBJ1-6|few
TGTGCCATCAGCGGACAAGATAATTCACCCCTCCACTTT
CAISGQDNSPLHF
>TRBV7-3|TRBD2|TRBJ2-1|few
TGTGCCAGCAGCAGAGAGTGGGGAGGGAATGAGCAGTTCTTC
CASSREWGGNEQFF
>TRBV9|TRBD2|TRBJ2-7|few
TGTGCCAGCAGCGTTAATGGCGGGGGAATTTCCTACGAGCAGTACTTC
CASSVNGGGISYEQYF
>TRBV7-8|TRBD2|TRBJ2-3|few
TGTGCCAGCAGCTTAGACTCCGGGACTAGCCCCGATACGCAGTATTTT
CASSLDSGTSPDTQYF
>TRBV24-1|NA|TRBJ1-5|few
TGTGCCACCCGGCAGGGTGCGGGGCAGCCCCAGCATTTT
CATRQGAGQPQHF
>TRBV29-1|NA|TRBJ2-7|many
TGCAGCACTCGGGACTCGCATCAGGACGAGCAGTACTTC
CSTRDSHQDEQYF
>TRBV6-2/TRBV6-3|TRBD2|TRBJ2-1|many
TGTGCCAGCAAACTAGCGGTGGGGAATGAGCAGTTCTTC
CASKLAVGNEQFF
>TRBV3-1|NA|TRBJ2-1|NA
TGTGCCAGCAGCCGGGGGAGCGGGCACAATGAGCAGTTCTTC
CASSRGSGHNEQFF
>TRBV6-2/TRBV6-3|TRBD2|TRBJ2-3|NA
TGTGCCAGCAGTAAGACTAGCGGGGTATTCACAGATACGCAGTATTTT
CASSKTSGVFTDTQYF